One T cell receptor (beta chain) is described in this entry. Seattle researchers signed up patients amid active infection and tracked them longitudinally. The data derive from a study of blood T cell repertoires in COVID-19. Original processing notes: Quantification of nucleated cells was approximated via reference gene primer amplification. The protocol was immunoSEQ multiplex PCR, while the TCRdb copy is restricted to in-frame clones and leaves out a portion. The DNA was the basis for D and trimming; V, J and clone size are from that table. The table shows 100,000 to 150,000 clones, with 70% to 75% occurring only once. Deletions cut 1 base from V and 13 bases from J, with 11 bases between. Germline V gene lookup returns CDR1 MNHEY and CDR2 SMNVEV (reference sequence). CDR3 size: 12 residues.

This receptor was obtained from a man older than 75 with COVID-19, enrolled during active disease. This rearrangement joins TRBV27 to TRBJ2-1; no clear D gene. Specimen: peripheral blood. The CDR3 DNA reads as TGTGCCAGCAGTTTATACCAACGAGCCCAGTTCTTC. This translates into CASSLYQRAQFF.